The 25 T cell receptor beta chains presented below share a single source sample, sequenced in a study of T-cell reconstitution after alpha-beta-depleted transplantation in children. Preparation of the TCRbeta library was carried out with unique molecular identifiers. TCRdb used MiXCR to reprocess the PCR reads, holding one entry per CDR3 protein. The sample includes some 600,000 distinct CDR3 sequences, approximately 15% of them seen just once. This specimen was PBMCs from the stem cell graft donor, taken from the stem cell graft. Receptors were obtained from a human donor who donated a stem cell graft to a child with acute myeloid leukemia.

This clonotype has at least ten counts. DNA of the CDR3: TGCAGTGCTAGAATATCTCTAGCGGGAAGGTGGGAGACCCAGTACTTC. Amino acids: CSARISLAGRWETQYF. V gene TRBV20-1 combines with J gene TRBJ2-5; 9 positions match TRBD2. Trimming took 2 bases from V and 5 from J; bases not matched to a gene: 12. This CDR3 is 16 amino acids long. The germline gives CDR1 DFQATT, CDR2 SNEGSKA (reference sequence).

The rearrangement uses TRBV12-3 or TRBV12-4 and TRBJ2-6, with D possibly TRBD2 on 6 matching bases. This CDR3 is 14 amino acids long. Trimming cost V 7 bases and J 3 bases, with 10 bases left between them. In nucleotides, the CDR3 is TGTGCCAGCAAAGAGGGAGGTGGGGCCAACGTCCTGACTTTC. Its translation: CASKEGGGANVLTF.

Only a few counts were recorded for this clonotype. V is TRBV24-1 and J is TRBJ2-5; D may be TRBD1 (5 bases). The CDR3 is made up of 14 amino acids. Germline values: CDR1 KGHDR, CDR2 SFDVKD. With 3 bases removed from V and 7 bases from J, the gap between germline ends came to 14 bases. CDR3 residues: CATSDTDRRGTQYF. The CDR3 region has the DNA TGTGCCACCAGTGATACCGACAGAAGGGGGACCCAGTACTTC.

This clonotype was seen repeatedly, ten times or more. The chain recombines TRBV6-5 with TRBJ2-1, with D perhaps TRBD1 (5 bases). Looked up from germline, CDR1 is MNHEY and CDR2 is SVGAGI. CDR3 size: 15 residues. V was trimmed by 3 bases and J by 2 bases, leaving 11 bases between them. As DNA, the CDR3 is TGTGCCAGCAGTTATTACAGGAGTCCCTACAATGAGCAGTTCTTC. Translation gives CASSYYRSPYNEQFF.

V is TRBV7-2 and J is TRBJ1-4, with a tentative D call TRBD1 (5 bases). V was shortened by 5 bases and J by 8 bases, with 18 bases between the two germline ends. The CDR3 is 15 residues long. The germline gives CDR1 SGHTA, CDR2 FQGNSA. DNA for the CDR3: TGTGCCAGCAGCCTACCGGGACGCCAAGGAGAAAAACTGTTTTTT. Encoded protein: CASSLPGRQGEKLFF.

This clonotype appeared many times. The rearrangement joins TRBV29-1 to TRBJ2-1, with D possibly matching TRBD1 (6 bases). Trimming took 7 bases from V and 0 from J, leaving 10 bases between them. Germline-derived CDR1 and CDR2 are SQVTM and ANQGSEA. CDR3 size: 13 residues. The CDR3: CSADRTSYNEQFF. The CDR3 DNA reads TGCAGCGCTGACAGGACCTCCTACAATGAGCAGTTCTTC.

The CDR3 DNA follows: TGCGCCAGCAGCCAAGACTTGGGGAGAGGCAATGAGCAGTTCTTC. Translation: CASSQDLGRGNEQFF. The gene calls are TRBV4-1 and TRBJ2-1; tentative D call: TRBD2 (5 bases). Between the trimmed V and J ends, which lost 0 bases and 6 bases, there was a span of 12 bases. The CDR3 runs 15 residues. Germline V gives CDR1 MGHRA, CDR2 YSYEKL.

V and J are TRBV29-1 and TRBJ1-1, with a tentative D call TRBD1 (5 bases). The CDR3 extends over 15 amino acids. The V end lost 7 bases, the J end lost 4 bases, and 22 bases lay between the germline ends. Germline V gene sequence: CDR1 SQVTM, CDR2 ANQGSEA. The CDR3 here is CSAGTDVSESTEAFF. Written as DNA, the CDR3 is TGCAGCGCTGGGACGGACGTTTCGGAGAGCACTGAAGCTTTCTTT.

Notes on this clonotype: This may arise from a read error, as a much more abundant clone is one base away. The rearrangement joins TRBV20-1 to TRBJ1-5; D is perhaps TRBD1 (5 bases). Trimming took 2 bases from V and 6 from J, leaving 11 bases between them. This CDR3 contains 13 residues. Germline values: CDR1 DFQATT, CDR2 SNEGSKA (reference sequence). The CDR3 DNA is TGCAGTGCTAGACCAGGGCAGGTTCAGCCCCAGCATTTT. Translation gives CSARPGQVQPQHF.

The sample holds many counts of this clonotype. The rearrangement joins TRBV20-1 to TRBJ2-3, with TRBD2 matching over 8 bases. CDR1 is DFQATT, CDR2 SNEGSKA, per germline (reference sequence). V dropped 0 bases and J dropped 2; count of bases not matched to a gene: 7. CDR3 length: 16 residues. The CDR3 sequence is CSARDRRGAPTDTQYF. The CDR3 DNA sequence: TGCAGTGCTAGAGATAGGCGGGGGGCCCCCACAGATACGCAGTATTTT.

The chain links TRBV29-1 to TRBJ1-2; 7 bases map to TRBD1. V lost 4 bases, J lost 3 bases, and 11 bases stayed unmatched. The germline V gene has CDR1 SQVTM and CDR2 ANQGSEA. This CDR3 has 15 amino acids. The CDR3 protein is CSVATPGQRYYGYTF. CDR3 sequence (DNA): TGCAGCGTTGCGACACCGGGACAGCGATACTATGGCTACACCTTC.

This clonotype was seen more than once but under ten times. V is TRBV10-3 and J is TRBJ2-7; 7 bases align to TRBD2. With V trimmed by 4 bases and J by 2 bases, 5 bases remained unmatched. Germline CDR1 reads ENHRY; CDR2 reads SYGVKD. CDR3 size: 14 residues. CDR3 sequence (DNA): TGTGCCATCAGTGGGGGAGGGACTCCCTACGAGCAGTACGTC. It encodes CAISGGGTPYEQYV.

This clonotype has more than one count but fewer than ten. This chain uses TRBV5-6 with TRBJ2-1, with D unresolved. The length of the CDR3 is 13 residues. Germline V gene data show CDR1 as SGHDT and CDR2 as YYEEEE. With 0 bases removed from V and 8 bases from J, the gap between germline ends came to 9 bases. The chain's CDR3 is CASSLAGRYEQFF. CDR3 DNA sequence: TGTGCCAGCAGCTTGGCGGGTAGGTATGAGCAGTTCTTC. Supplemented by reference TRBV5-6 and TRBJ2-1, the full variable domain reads DAGVTQSPTHLIKTRGQQVTLRCSPKSGHDTVSWYQQALGQGPQFIFQYYEEEERQRGNFPDRFSGHQFPNYSSELNVNALLLGDSALYLCASSLAGRYEQFFGPGTRLTVL.

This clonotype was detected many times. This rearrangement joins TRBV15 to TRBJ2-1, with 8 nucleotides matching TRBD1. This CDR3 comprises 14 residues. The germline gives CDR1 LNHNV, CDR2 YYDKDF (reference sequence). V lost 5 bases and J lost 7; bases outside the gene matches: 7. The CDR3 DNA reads TGTGCCACCAGCTCACGGACAGGGTGGAATGAGCAGTTCTTC. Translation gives CATSSRTGWNEQFF.

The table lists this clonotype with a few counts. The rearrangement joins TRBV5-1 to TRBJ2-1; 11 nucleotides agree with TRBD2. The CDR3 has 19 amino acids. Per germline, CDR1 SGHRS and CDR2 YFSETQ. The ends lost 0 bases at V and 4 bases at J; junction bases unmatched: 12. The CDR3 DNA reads TGCGCCAGCAGCTTGGCCCCGGGACTAGCGGAGATTAGATACAATGAGCAGTTCTTC. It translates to CASSLAPGLAEIRYNEQFF.

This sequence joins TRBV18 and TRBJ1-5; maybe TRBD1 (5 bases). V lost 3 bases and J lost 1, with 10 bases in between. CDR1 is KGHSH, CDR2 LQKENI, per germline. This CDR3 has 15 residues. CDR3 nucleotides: TGTGCCAGCTCACCCGGGGGAAAGAGCAATCAGCCCCAGCATTTT. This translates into CASSPGGKSNQPQHF.

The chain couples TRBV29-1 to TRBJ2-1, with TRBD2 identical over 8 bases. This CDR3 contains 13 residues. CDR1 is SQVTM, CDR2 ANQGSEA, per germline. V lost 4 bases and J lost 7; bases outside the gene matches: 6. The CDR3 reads CSVGGRGGNEQFF. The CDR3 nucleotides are TGCAGCGTTGGGGGACGGGGGGGGAATGAGCAGTTCTTC.

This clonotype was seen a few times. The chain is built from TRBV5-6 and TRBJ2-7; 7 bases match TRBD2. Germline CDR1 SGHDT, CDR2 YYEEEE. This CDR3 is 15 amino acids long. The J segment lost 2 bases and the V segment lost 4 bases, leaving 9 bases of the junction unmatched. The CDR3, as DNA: TGTGCCAGCAGCCTGGGAGGGGACGGCACCTACGAGCAGTACTTC. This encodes CASSLGGDGTYEQYF.

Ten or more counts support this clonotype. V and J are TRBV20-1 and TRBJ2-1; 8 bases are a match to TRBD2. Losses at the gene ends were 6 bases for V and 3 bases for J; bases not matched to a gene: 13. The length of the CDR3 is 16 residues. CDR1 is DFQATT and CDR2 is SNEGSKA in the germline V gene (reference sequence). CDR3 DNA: TGCAGTGCGCCGGGGTCGGACGGGGGGGACTACAATGAGCAGTTCTTC. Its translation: CSAPGSDGGDYNEQFF.

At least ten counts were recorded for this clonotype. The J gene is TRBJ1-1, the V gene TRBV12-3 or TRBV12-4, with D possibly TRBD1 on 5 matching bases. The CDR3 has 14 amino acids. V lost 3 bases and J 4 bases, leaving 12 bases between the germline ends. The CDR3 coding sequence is TGTGCCAGCAGTTTTGGGGGTATAGGCACTGAAGCTTTCTTT. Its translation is CASSFGGIGTEAFF.

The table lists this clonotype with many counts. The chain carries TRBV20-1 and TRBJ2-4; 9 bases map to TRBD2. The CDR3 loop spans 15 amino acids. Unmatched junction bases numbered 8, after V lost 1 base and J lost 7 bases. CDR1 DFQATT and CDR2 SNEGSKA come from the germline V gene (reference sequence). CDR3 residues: CSARASSGDYNIQYF. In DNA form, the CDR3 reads TGCAGTGCTAGAGCCTCTAGCGGGGACTACAACATTCAGTACTTC.

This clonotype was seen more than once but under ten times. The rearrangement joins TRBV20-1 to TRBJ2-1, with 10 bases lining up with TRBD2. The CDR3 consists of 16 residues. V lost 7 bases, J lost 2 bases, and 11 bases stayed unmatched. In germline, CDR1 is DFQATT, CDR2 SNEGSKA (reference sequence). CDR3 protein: CSVSSGSRNTYNEQFF. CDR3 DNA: TGCAGTGTGTCTAGCGGGAGTAGGAACACCTACAATGAGCAGTTCTTC.

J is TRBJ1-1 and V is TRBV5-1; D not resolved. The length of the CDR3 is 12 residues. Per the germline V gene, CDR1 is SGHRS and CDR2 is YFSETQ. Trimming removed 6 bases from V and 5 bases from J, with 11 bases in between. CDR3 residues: CASMKGGTEAFF. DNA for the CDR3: TGCGCCAGCATGAAGGGTGGGACTGAAGCTTTCTTT.

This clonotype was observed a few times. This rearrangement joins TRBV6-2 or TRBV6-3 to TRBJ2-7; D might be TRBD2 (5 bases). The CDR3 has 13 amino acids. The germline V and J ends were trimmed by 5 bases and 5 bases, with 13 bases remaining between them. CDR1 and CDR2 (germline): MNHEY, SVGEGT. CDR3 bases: TGTGCCAGCAGTCGGGGAAGTCTCAACGAGCAGTACTTC. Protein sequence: CASSRGSLNEQYF.

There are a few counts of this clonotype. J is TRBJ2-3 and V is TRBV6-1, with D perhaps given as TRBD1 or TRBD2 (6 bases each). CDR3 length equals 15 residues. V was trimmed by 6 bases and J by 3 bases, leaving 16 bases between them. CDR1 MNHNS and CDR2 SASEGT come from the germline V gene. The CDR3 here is CASRLSGAGTDTQYF. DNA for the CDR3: TGTGCCAGCAGACTTTCGGGGGCGGGGACAGATACGCAGTATTTT.